This T cell receptor (beta chain) was identified in a study of cytomegalovirus exposure and HLA in healthy donors. Background on the study: Within the Caucasian-associated ancestry cluster were 81% of the approximately 400 genotyped donors. Study-level results: Confirmation in vitro established that three CMV-associated chains were specific for CMV antigens. By a later analysis, the bulk of CMV-associated TCR beta chains appeared HLA-restricted. The authors later found TCR association rates varying by HLA locus, with DRB1 most and HLA-C fewest.

The PCR had 60 Vbeta and 13 Jbeta primers. The data were produced by immunoSEQ multiplex PCR, yet TCRdb's version contains in-frame clones alone and is incomplete. Its table records over 40,000 clones. Of note for this clone: Its antigen is undetermined.

There are 16 residues in the CDR3. CDR1 SGHRS and CDR2 YFSETQ come from the germline V gene. The germline V and J ends were trimmed by 1 base and 0 bases, with 11 bases remaining between them. Material: PBMCs. The V call is TRBV5-1, the J call TRBJ2-1, with D perhaps matching TRBD1 (6 bases). The receptor was isolated from a man aged 25-40 years in good health and CMV-seronegative. Here the CDR3 DNA reads TGCGCCAGCAGCTTGACTACAGGGAGCTCCTACAATGAGCAGTTCTTC. As protein: CASSLTTGSSYNEQFF. The variable domain in full, completed from reference TRBV5-1 and TRBJ2-1, reads KAGVTQTPRYLIKTRGQQVTLSCSPISGHRSVSWYQQTPGQGLQFLFEYFSETQRNKGNFPGRFSGRQFSNSRSEMNVSTLELGDSALYLCASSLTTGSSYNEQFFGPGTRLTVL.